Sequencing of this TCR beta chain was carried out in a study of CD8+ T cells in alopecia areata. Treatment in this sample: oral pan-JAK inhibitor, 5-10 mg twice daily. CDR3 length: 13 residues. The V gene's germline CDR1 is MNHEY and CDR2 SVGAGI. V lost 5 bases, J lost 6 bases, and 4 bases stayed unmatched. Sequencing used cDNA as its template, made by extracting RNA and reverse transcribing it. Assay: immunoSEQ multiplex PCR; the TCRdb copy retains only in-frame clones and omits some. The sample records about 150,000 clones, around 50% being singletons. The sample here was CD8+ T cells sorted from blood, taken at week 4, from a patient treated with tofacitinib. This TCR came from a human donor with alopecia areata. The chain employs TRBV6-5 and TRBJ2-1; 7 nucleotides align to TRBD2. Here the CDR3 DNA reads TGTGCCAGCAGTCAGCGGGGTCTCAATGAGCAGTTCTTC. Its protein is CASSQRGLNEQFF.